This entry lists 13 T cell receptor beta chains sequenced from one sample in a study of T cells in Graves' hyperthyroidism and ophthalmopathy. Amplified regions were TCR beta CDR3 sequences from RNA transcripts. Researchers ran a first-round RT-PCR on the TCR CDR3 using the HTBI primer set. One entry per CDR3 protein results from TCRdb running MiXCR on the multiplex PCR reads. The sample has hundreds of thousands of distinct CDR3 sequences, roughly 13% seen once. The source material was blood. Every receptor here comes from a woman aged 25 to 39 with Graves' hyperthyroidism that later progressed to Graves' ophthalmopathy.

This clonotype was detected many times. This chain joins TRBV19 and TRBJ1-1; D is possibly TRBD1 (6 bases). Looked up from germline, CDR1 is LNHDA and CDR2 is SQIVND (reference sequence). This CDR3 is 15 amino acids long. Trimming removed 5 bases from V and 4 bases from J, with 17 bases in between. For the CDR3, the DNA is TGTGCCAGTAGTGCCGCGTCGACAGGCGGCACTGAAGCTTTCTTT. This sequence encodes CASSAASTGGTEAFF. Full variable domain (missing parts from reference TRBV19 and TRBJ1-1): DGGITQSPKYLFRKEGQNVTLSCEQNLNHDAMYWYRQDPGQGLRLIYYSQIVNDFQKGDIAEGYSVSREKKESFPLTVTSAQKNPTAFYLCASSAASTGGTEAFFGQGTRLTVV.

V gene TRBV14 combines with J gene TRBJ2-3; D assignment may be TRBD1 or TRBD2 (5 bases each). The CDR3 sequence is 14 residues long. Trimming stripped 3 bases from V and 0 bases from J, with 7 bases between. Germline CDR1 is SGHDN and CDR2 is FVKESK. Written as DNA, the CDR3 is TGTGCCAGCAGCCAGTGGGACAGCACAGATACGCAGTATTTT. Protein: CASSQWDSTDTQYF.

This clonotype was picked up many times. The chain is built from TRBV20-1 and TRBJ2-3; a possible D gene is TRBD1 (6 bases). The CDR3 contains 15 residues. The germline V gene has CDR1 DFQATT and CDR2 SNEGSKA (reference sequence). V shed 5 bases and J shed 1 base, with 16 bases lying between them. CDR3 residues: CSALQGPRGTDTQYF. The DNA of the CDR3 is TGCAGTGCTCTTCAGGGGCCCAGGGGCACAGATACGCAGTATTTT.

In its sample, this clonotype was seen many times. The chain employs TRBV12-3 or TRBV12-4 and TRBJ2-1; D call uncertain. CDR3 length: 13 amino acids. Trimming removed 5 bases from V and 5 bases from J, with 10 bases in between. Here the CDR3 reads CASSARVDNEQFF. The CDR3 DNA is TGTGCCAGCAGTGCCAGAGTAGACAATGAGCAGTTCTTC.

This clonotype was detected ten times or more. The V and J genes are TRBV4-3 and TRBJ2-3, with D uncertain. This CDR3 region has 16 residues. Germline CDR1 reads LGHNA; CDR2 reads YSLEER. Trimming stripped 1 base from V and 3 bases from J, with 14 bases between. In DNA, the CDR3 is TGCGCCAGCAGCCAAGGGTCTGGGTTCCTAACAGATACGCAGTATTTT. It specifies CASSQGSGFLTDTQYF.

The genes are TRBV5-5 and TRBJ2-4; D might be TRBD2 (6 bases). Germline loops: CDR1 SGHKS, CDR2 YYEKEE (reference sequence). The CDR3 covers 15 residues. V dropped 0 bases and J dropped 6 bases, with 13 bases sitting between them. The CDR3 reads CASSLAGDWGNIQYF. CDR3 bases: TGTGCCAGCAGCTTGGCCGGGGACTGGGGAAACATTCAGTACTTC.

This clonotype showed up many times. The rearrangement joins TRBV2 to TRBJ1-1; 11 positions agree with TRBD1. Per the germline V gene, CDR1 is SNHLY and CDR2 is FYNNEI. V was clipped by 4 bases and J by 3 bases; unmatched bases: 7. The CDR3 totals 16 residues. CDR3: CASSGTGGWVDTEAFF. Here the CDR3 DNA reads TGTGCCAGCAGTGGGACAGGGGGCTGGGTGGACACTGAAGCTTTCTTT.

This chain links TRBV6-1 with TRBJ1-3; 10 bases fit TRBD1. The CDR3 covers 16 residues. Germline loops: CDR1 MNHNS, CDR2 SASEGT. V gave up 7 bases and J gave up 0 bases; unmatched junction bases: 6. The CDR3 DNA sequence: TGTGCCAGCAAAGAGACAGGGGGCTCCTCTGGAAACACCATATATTTT. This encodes CASKETGGSSGNTIYF.

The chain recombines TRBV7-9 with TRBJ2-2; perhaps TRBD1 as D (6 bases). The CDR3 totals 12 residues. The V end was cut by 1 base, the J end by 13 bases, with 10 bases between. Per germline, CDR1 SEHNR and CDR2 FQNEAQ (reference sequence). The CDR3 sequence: CASSLEGERLFF. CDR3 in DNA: TGTGCCAGCAGCTTAGAGGGGGAGCGGCTGTTTTTT.

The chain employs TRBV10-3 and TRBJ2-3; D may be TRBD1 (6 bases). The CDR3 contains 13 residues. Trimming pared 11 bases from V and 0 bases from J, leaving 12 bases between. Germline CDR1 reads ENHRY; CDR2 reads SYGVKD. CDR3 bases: TGTGCCGCACAGGGTTCTAGCACAGATACGCAGTATTTT. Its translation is CAAQGSSTDTQYF.

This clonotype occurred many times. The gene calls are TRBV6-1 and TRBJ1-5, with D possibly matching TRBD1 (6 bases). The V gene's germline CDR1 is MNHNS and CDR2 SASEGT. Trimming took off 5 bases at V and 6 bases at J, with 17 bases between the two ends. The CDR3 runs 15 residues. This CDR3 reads CASSNEGGAGQPQHF. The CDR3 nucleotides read TGTGCCAGCAGTAATGAGGGGGGGGCGGGTCAGCCCCAGCATTTT.

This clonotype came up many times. CDR3 protein: CSAPTGLAGGPHSSYNEQFF. The CDR3 region has the DNA TGCAGCGCCCCAACTGGGTTAGCGGGAGGCCCTCATAGCTCCTACAATGAGCAGTTCTTC. The chain couples TRBV29-1 to TRBJ2-1, with 10 bases that match TRBD2. Trimming removed 7 bases from V and 0 bases from J; junction bases left unmatched: 21. CDR1 and CDR2 (germline): SQVTM, ANQGSEA. CDR3 length equals 20 residues.

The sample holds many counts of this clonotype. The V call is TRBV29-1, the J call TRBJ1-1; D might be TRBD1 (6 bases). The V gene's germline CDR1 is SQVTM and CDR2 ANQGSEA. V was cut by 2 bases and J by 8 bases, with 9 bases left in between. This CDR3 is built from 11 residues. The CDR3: CSVEPTGEAFF. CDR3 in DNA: TGCAGCGTTGAACCAACAGGGGAAGCTTTCTTT.